This TCR beta chain was obtained from a study of sequential checkpoint blockade in melanoma. Libraries were prepared by immunoSEQ multiplex PCR; TCRdb keeps only in-frame clonotypes and omits some of them. The table shows 8,500 to 13,000 clones, with 60% to 80% occurring only once. The treatment is: randomized to nivolumab then ipilimumab (arm A) or the reverse (arm B). From thawed PBMCs, live CD3+CD8+ cells negative for CD19 and CD56 were sorted. CDR1 is SGHRS, CDR2 YFSETQ, per germline. The J segment lost 4 bases and the V segment lost 4 bases, leaving 13 bases of the junction unmatched. The CDR3 contains 16 residues.

The clonotype comes from a human donor with melanoma. The specimen was CD8+ T cells sorted from blood (inferred from file names), collected from a patient given nivolumab and ipilimumab in sequence. This chain connects TRBV5-1 to TRBJ1-2, with 7 bases matching TRBD1. This CDR3 is CASSPERQGSPYGYTF. CDR3 nucleotides: TGCGCCAGCAGCCCCGAACGACAGGGATCCCCCTATGGCTACACCTTC.